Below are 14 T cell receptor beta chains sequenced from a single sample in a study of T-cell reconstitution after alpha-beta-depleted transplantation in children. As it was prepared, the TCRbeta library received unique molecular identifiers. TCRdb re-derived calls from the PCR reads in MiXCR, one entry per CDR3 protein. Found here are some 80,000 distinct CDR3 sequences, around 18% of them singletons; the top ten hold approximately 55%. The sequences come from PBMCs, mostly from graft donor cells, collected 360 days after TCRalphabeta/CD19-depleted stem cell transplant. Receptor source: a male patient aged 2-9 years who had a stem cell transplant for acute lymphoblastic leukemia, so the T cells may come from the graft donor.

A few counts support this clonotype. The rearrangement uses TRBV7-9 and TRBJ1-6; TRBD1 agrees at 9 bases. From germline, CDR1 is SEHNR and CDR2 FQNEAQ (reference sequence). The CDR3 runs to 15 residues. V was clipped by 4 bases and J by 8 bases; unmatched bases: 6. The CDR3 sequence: CASSSVGQGYSPLHF. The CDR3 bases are TGTGCCAGCAGCTCCGTGGGACAGGGATATTCACCCCTCCACTTT. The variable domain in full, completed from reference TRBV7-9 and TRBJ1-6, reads DTGVSQNPRHKITKRGQNVTFRCDPISEHNRLYWYRQTLGQGPEFLTYFQNEAQLEKSRLLSDRFSAERPKGSFSTLEIQRTEQGDSAMYLCASSSVGQGYSPLHFGNGTRLTVT.

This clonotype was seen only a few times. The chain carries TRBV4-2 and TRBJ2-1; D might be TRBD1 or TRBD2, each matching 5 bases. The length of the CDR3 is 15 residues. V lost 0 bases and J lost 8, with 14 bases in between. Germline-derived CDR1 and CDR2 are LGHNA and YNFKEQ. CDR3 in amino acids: CASSQESYGAHEQFF. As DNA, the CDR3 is TGTGCCAGCAGCCAAGAGTCCTACGGGGCCCATGAGCAGTTCTTC.

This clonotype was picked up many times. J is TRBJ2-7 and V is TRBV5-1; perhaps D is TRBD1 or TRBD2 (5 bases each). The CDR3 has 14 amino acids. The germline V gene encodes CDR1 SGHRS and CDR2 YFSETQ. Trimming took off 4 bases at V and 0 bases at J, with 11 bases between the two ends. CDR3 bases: TGCGCCAGCAGCGCGATAGGGACCTCCTACGAGCAGTACTTC. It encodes CASSAIGTSYEQYF. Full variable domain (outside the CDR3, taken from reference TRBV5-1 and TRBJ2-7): KAGVTQTPRYLIKTRGQQVTLSCSPISGHRSVSWYQQTPGQGLQFLFEYFSETQRNKGNFPGRFSGRQFSNSRSEMNVSTLELGDSALYLCASSAIGTSYEQYFGPGTRLTVT.

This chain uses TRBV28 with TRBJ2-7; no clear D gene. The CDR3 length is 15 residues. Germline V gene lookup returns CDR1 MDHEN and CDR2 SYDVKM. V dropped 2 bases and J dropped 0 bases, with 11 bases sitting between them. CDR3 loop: CASSLVLPSSYEQYF. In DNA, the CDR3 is TGTGCCAGCAGTTTAGTACTGCCGAGCTCCTACGAGCAGTACTTC. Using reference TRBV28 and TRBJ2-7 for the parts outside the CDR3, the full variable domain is DVKVTQSSRYLVKRTGEKVFLECVQDMDHENMFWYRQDPGLGLRLIYFSYDVKMKEKGDIPEGYSVSREKKERFSLILESASTNQTSMYLCASSLVLPSSYEQYFGPGTRLTVT.

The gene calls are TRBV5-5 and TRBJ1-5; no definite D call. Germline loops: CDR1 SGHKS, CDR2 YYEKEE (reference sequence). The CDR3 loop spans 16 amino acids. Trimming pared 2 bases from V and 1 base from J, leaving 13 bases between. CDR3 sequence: CASSFSVFGSNQPQHF. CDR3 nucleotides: TGTGCCAGCAGCTTTTCGGTCTTCGGGAGCAATCAGCCCCAGCATTTT.

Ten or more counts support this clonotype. CDR3 DNA sequence: TGTGCCAGCAGTAGAGTGGACACCATATATTTT. This encodes CASSRVDTIYF. The chain links TRBV12-3 or TRBV12-4 to TRBJ1-3; D is ambiguous. The V end lost 5 bases, the J end lost 8 bases, and 7 bases lay between the germline ends. CDR3 size: 11 residues.

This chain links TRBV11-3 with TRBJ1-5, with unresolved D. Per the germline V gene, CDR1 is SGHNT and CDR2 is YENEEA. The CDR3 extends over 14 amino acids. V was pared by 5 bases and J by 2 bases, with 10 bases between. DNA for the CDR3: TGTGCCAGCAGCCGAGAAATGGGCAATCAGCCCCAGCATTTT. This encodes CASSREMGNQPQHF.

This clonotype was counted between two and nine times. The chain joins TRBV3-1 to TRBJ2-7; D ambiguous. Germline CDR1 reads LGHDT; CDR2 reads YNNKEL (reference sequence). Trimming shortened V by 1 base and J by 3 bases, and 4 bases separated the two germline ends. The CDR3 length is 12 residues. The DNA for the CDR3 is TGTGCCAGCAGCCAAGGCAGCTACGAGCAGTACTTC. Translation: CASSQGSYEQYF.

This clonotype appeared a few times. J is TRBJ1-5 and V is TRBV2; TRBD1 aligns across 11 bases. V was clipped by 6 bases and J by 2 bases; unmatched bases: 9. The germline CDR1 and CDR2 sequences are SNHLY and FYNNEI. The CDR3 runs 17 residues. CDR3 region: CASRPDRGRFGNQPQHF. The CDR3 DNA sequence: TGTGCCAGCAGGCCGGACAGGGGGCGGTTTGGCAATCAGCCCCAGCATTTT.

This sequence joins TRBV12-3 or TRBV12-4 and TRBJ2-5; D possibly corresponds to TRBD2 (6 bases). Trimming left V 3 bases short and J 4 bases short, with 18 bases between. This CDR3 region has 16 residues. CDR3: CASSFYYSGRGETQYF. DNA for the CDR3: TGTGCCAGCAGTTTTTATTACAGCGGGCGGGGAGAGACCCAGTACTTC.

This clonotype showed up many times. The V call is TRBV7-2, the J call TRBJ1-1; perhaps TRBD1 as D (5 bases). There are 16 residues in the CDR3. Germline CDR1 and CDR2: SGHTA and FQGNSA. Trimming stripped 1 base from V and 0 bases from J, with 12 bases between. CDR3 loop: CASSLDPGSMNTEAFF. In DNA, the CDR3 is TGTGCCAGCAGCTTAGACCCAGGGAGTATGAACACTGAAGCTTTCTTT.

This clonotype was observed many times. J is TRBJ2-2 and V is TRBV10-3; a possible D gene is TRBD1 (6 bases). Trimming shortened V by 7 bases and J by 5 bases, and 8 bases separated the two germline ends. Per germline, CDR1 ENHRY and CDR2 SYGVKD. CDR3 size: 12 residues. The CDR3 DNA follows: TGTGCCATCAACACAGGGACCGGGGAGCTGTTTTTT. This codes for CAINTGTGELFF.

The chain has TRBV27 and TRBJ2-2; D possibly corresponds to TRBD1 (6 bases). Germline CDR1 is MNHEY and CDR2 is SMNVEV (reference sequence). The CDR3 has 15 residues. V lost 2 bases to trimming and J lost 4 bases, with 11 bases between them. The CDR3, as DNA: TGTGCCAGCAGTTTACGGACAGCACCCACCGGGGAGCTGTTTTTT. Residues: CASSLRTAPTGELFF.

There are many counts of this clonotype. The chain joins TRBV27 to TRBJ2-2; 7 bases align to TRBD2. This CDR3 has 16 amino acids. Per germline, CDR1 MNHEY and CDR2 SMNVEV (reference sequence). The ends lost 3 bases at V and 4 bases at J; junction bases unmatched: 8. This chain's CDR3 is CASSLLAVGATGELFF. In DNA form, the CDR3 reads TGTGCCAGCAGTTTGCTAGCGGTTGGGGCCACCGGGGAGCTGTTTTTT.